This T cell receptor (beta chain) was found in a study of blood T cells in healthy people across ages. Healthy Russian Caucasian donors spanned ages roughly 6 to 100 years. Then a second PCR, running roughly 7 to 12 cycles, was carried out with a sample-barcoded 5' primer and a J-beta primer mix. TCRdb redid the calling of the 5' RACE reads with MiXCR, one entry per CDR3 protein. The profile shows fewer than 700,000 distinct CDR3 sequences, 35% to 50% of them singletons. This receptor was obtained from an elderly man in good health. Input material: blood.

CDR3 loop: CASSLRTSGGHNEQFF. CDR3 DNA: TGTGCCAGCAGTTTGAGAACTAGCGGGGGTCACAATGAGCAGTTCTTC. The chain joins TRBV27 to TRBJ2-1; 11 bases are a match to TRBD2. Germline CDR1 MNHEY, CDR2 SMNVEV (reference sequence). Trimming removed 3 bases from V and 5 bases from J; junction bases left unmatched: 6. The CDR3 consists of 16 residues.